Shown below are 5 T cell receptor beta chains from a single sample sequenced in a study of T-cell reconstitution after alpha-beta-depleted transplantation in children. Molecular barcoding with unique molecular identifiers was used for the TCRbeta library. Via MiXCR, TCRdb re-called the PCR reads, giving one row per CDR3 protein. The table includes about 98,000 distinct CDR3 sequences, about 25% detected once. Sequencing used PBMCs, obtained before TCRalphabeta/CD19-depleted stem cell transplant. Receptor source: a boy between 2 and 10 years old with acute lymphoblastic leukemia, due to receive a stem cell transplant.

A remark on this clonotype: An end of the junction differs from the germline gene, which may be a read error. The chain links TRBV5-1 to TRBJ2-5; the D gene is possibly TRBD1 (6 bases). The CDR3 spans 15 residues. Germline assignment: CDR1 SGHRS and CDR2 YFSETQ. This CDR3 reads CTSSQATGSGDTQYF. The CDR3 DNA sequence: TGCACCAGCAGCCAGGCAACAGGGAGCGGAGACACCCAGTACTTC.

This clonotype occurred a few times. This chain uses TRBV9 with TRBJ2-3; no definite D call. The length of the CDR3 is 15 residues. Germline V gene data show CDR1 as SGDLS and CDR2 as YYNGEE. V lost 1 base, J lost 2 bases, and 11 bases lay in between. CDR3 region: CASSVNGRDTDTQYF. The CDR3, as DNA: TGTGCCAGCAGCGTAAACGGGCGCGACACAGATACGCAGTATTTT.

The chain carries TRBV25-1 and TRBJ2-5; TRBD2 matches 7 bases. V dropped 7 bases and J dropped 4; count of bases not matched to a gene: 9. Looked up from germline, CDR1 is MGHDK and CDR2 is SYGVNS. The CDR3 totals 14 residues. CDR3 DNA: TGTGCCAGCAAGGGAGCGGGGAATTTAGAGACCCAGTACTTC. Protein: CASKGAGNLETQYF.

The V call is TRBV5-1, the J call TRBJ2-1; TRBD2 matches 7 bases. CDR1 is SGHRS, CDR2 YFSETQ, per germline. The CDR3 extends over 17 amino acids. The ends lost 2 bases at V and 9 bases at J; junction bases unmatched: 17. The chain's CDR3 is CASSFFRTSRDIGEQFF. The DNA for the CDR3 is TGCGCCAGCAGCTTTTTCCGGACTAGTAGGGATATCGGTGAGCAGTTCTTC.

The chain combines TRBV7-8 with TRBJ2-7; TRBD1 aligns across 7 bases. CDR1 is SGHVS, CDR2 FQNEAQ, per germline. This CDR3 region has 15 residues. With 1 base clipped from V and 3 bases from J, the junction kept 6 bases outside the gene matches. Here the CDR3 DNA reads TGTGCCAGCAGCTTAGGTTGGGGACAGTTCTACGAGCAGTACTTC. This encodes CASSLGWGQFYEQYF.